The 14 T cell receptor beta chains in this list originate from one sample, sequenced in a study of metastatic and nonmetastatic thyroid tumors. TCRdb re-clonotyped the PCR reads via MiXCR. The data contain 35,000 to 45,000 clones, over 10% of them singletons. Every patient was untreated before thyroid surgery. The sequenced material came from blood. The receptors shown here come from a male donor with papillary thyroid cancer or a benign thyroid nodule (not recorded which). Some clones in this sample may be carry-over from other donors' samples.

This clone has at least ten counts. This chain links TRBV6-1 with TRBJ2-1; D is perhaps TRBD2 (5 bases). Germline assignment: CDR1 MNHNS and CDR2 SASEGT. The CDR3 covers 14 residues. V lost 5 bases and J lost 8, with 16 bases in between. The CDR3 coding sequence is TGTGCCAGCAGTCAACTAGGGCCTCCCCATGAGCAGTTCTTC. This sequence encodes CASSQLGPPHEQFF.

V usage is TRBV6-1 and J usage is TRBJ2-7; no firm D call. V gave up 2 bases and J gave up 1 base, with 12 bases separating them. The germline gives CDR1 MNHNS, CDR2 SASEGT. This CDR3 has 15 residues. The chain's CDR3 is CASSETPVQSYEQYF. DNA for the CDR3: TGTGCCAGCAGTGAAACCCCGGTACAATCCTACGAGCAGTACTTC.

At least ten counts were recorded for this clone. The V call is TRBV20-1, the J call TRBJ1-3, with a weak D call TRBD1 (5 bases). The CDR3 runs 13 residues. Trimming shortened V by 3 bases and J by 1 base, and 7 bases separated the two germline ends. Germline loops: CDR1 DFQATT, CDR2 SNEGSKA (reference sequence). This chain's CDR3 is CSASEGSGNTIYF. In nucleotides, the CDR3 is TGCAGTGCTAGTGAGGGGTCTGGAAACACCATATATTTT.

The sample holds a few counts of this clone. The chain carries TRBV12-3 or TRBV12-4 and TRBJ2-1; TRBD1 aligns across 7 bases. Trimming at V came to 4 bases and at J to 9 bases, leaving 12 bases not matched to a gene. This CDR3 has 15 residues. Written as DNA, the CDR3 is TGTGCCAGCAGTTCCGCGACAGGGCGCTCCCGTGAGCAGTTCTTC. Amino acid sequence: CASSSATGRSREQFF.

This clone was seen only a few times. A much larger clonotype is one base distant, so this may be a read error. The V and J genes are TRBV3-1 and TRBJ2-7; 7 nucleotides agree with TRBD2. The length of the CDR3 is 13 residues. With 4 bases clipped from V and 6 bases from J, the junction kept 6 bases outside the gene matches. Germline CDR1 reads LGHDT; CDR2 reads YNNKEL (reference sequence). As DNA, the CDR3 is TGTGCCAGCAGCCCGGGGGGAGTAAGCGAGCAGTACTTC. Translated, it gives CASSPGGVSEQYF.

This clone was found many times. The chain carries TRBV11-1 and TRBJ2-1, with TRBD1 matching over 12 bases. Germline-derived CDR1 and CDR2 are SGHAT and FQDESV (reference sequence). After removal of 5 bases from V and 7 bases from J, the junction contained 9 bases not matched to a gene. This CDR3 is 16 amino acids long. As DNA, the CDR3 is TGTGCCAGCAGCCCACCGGGACAGGGGGCGAGGAATGAGCAGTTCTTC. Translation: CASSPPGQGARNEQFF.

This clone appeared many times. The V call is TRBV6-2 or TRBV6-3, the J call TRBJ2-1, with 11 positions matching TRBD2. CDR1 and CDR2 from the germline V gene are MNHEY and SVGEGT. The CDR3 consists of 15 residues. Germline trimming cut 5 bases from V and 3 bases from J; bases unmatched to any gene: 3. CDR3 in DNA: TGTGCCAGCAGTCAGGGACTAGCGGACTACAATGAGCAGTTCTTC. It specifies CASSQGLADYNEQFF.

There are a few counts of this clone. A single base separates this from a much larger clone, so it may be a read error. The CDR3: CASSPRGGSSGANILTF. As DNA, the CDR3 is TGTGCCAGCTCCCCCCGGGGGGGGAGCTCTGGGGCCAACATCCTGACTTTC. This sequence joins TRBV12-3 or TRBV12-4 and TRBJ2-6, with 8 bases that match TRBD2. The length of the CDR3 is 17 residues.

This clone occurred many times. This CDR3 is CASSYPQGDYTF. CDR3 nucleotides: TGTGCCAGCAGCTATCCTCAGGGGGACTACACCTTC. The chain employs TRBV5-6 and TRBJ1-2, with TRBD1 matching 7 bases. V lost 3 bases to trimming and J lost 10 bases; unmatched junction nucleotides: 6. The germline gives CDR1 SGHDT, CDR2 YYEEEE. The CDR3 has 12 amino acids.

This clone has ten or more counts. The chain has TRBV6-4 and TRBJ1-6; possibly TRBD1 for D (5 bases). Germline-derived CDR1 and CDR2 are MRHNA and SNTAGT. This CDR3 has 14 residues. The ends were cut back, 2 bases at V and 10 bases at J, with 12 bases in the middle. The CDR3 region is CASSDEAGRSPLHF. DNA for the CDR3: TGTGCCAGCAGTGACGAAGCAGGGAGGTCACCCCTCCACTTT.

Note on this clone: The same CDR3 is also encoded by other DNA sequences in this sample. J is TRBJ2-3 and V is TRBV5-6; D is uncertain. The CDR3 is 14 residues long. From germline, CDR1 is SGHDT and CDR2 YYEEEE. Trimming cost V 0 bases and J 2 bases, with 7 bases left between them. In DNA form, the CDR3 reads TGTGCCAGCAGCTTGGGTGGGATCACAGATACGCAGTATTTT. Residues: CASSLGGITDTQYF. Full variable domain (missing parts from reference TRBV5-6 and TRBJ2-3): DAGVTQSPTHLIKTRGQQVTLRCSPKSGHDTVSWYQQALGQGPQFIFQYYEEEERQRGNFPDRFSGHQFPNYSSELNVNALLLGDSALYLCASSLGGITDTQYFGPGTRLTVL.

Only a few counts were recorded for this clone. J is TRBJ2-1 and V is TRBV9; 8 nucleotides match TRBD2. CDR3 size: 14 residues. Trimming removed 1 base from V and 10 bases from J; junction bases left unmatched: 7. Germline V CDR1 and CDR2: SGDLS, YYNGEE. The CDR3 sequence is CASSVPGGPNEQFF. DNA for the CDR3: TGTGCCAGCAGCGTACCGGGAGGGCCAAACGAGCAGTTCTTC. The full variable domain, with the rest looked up from reference TRBV9 and TRBJ2-1, is DSGVTQTPKHLITATGQRVTLRCSPRSGDLSVYWYQQSLDQGLQFLIQYYNGEERAKGNILERFSAQQFPDLHSELNLSSLELGDSALYFCASSVPGGPNEQFFGPGTRLTVL.

This chain connects TRBV27 to TRBJ1-6, with 7 bases fitting TRBD1. Germline loops: CDR1 MNHEY, CDR2 SMNVEV (reference sequence). The CDR3 length is 13 residues. V was clipped by 9 bases and J by 7 bases; unmatched bases: 6. CDR3 in DNA: TGTGCCAGTAGCCGGGACAGAAATTCACCCCTCCACTTT. Protein product: CASSRDRNSPLHF.

The sample holds a few counts of this clone. Other DNA sequences from this sample encode an identical CDR3 as well. The CDR3: CASSYSWELAVYEQYF. CDR3 in DNA: TGTGCCAGCAGTTACTCTTGGGAACTAGCCGTCTACGAGCAGTACTTC. The rearrangement links TRBV6-5 to TRBJ2-7; weak D call: TRBD2 (6 bases). V shed 0 bases and J shed 3 bases, with 15 bases lying between them. Germline V gives CDR1 MNHEY, CDR2 SVGAGI. CDR3 length: 16 residues.